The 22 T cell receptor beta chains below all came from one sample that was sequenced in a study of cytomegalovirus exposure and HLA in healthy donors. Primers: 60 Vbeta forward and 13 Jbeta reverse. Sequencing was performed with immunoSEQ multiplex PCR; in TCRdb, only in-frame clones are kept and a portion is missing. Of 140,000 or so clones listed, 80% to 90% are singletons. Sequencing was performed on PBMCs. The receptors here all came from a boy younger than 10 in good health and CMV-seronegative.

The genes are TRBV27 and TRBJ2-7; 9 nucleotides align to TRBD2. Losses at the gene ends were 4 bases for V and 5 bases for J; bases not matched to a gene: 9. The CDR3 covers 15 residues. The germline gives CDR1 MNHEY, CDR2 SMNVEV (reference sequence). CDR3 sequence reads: CASSWRGGRSDEQYF. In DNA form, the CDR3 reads TGTGCCAGCAGTTGGCGGGGGGGGCGGTCCGACGAGCAGTACTTC.

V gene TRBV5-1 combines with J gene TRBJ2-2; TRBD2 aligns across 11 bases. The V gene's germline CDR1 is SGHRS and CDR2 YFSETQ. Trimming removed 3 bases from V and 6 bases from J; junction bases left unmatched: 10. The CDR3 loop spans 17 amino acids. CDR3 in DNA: TGCGCCAGCAGCTCTTTAGCGGGAGGGCCGAGTGCCGGGGAGCTGTTTTTT. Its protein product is CASSSLAGGPSAGELFF.

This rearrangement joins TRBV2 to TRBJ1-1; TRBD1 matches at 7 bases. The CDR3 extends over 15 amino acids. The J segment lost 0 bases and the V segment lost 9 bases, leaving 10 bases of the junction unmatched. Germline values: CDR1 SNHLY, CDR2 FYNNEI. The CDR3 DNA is TGTGCCAGTCAAGTTCAGGGGACAGTGAACACTGAAGCTTTCTTT. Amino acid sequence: CASQVQGTVNTEAFF.

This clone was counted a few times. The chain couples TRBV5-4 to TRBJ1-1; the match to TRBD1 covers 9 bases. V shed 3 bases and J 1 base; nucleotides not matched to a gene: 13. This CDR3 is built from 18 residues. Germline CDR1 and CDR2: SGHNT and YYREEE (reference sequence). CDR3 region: CASSSGGTGRFTNTEAFF. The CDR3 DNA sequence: TGTGCCAGCAGCTCGGGGGGGACAGGGAGATTCACGAACACTGAAGCTTTCTTT.

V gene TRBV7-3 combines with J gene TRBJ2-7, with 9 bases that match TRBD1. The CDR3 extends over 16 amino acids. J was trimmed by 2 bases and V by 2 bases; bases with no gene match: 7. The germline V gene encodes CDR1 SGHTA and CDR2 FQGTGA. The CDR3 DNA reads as TGTGCCAGCAGCTTAGAAGCCGGGACAGGGACCTACGAGCAGTACTTC. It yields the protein CASSLEAGTGTYEQYF. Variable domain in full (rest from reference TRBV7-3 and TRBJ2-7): GAGVSQTPSNKVTEKGKYVELRCDPISGHTALYWYRQSLGQGPEFLIYFQGTGAADDSGLPNDRFFAVRPEGSVSTLKIQRTERGDSAVYLCASSLEAGTGTYEQYFGPGTRLTVT.

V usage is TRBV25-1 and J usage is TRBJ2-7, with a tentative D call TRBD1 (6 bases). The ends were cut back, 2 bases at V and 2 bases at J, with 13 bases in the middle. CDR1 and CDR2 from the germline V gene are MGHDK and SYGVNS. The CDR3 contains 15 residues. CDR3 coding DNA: TGTGCCAGCAGTGAACCCCGGGACACACCCTACGAGCAGTACTTC. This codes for CASSEPRDTPYEQYF.

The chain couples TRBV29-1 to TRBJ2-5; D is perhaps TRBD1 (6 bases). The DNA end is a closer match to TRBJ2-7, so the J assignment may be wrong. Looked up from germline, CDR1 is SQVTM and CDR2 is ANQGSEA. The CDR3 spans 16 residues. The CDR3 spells CSVSVVRTVKPYEQYF. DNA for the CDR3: TGCAGCGTTTCGGTGGTCCGGACAGTCAAACCCTACGAGCAGTACTTC.

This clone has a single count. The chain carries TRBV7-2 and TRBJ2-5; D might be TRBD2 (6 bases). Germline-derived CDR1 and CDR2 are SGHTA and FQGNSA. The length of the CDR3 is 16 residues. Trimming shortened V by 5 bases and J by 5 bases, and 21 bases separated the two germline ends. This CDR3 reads CASSQSGLFARETQYF. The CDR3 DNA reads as TGTGCCAGCAGCCAATCGGGACTCTTTGCTAGGGAGACCCAGTACTTC.

The CDR3 DNA sequence: TGTGCCAGCAGGAACAGGGGGCGAAGCTATGGCTACACCTTC. Encoded protein: CASRNRGRSYGYTF. The chain couples TRBV2 to TRBJ1-2, with 9 positions matching TRBD1. With 6 bases clipped from V and 4 bases from J, the junction kept 6 bases outside the gene matches. The germline V gene encodes CDR1 SNHLY and CDR2 FYNNEI. This CDR3 spans 14 amino acids.

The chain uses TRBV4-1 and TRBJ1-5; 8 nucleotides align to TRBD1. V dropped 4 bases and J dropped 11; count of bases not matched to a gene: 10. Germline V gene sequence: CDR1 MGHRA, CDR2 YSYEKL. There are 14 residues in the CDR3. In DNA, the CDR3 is TGCGCCAGCAGCCGAGACAGGGGAAGTGGGACCCAGCATTTT. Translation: CASSRDRGSGTQHF.

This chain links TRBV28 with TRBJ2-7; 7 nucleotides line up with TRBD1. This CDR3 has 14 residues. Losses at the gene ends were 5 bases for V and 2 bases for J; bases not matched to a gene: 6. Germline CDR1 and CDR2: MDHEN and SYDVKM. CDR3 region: CASSPDRPTYEQYF. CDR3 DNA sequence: TGTGCCAGCAGTCCGGACAGGCCAACCTACGAGCAGTACTTC. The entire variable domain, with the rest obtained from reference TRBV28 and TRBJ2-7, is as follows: DVKVTQSSRYLVKRTGEKVFLECVQDMDHENMFWYRQDPGLGLRLIYFSYDVKMKEKGDIPEGYSVSREKKERFSLILESASTNQTSMYLCASSPDRPTYEQYFGPGTRLTVT.

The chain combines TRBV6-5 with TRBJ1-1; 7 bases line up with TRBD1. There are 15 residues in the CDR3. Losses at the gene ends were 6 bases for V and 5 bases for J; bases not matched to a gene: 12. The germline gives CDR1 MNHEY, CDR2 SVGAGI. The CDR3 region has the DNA TGTGCCAGCAGCTTAAGACAGGGACAACGTACTGAAGCTTTCTTT. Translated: CASSLRQGQRTEAFF.

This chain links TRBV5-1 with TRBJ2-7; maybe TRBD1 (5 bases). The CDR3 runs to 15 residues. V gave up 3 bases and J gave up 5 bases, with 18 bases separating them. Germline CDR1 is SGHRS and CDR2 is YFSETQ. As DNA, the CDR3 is TGCGCCAGCAGCTATAGACAGAGCCAAACCCACGAGCAGTACTTC. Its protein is CASSYRQSQTHEQYF.

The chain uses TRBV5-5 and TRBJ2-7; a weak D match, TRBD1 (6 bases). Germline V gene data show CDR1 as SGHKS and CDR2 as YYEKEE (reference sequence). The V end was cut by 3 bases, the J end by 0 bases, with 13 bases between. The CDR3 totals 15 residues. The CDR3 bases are TGTGCCAGCAGCTCATCCGGGACACCCTCCTACGAGCAGTACTTC. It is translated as CASSSSGTPSYEQYF.

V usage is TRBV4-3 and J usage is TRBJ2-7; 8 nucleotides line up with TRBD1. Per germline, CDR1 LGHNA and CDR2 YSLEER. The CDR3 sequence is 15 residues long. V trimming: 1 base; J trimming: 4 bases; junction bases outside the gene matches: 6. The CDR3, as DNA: TGCGCCAGCAGCCAAGGGCAGGGGGCGGTTTACGAGCAGTACTTC. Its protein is CASSQGQGAVYEQYF.

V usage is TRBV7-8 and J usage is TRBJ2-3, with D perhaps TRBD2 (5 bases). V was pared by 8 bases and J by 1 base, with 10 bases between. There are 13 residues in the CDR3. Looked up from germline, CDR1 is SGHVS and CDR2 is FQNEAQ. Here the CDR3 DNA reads TGTGCCAGCCGCCCGCGGGGCACAGATACGCAGTATTTT. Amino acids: CASRPRGTDTQYF.

The CDR3 here is CAISELQGSYYEQYF. The CDR3 bases are TGTGCCATCAGTGAATTACAGGGTTCGTACTACGAGCAGTACTTC. The genes are TRBV10-3 and TRBJ2-5; maybe TRBD1 (6 bases). The J call may be wrong; the DNA end is better matched by TRBJ2-7. Germline V gives CDR1 ENHRY, CDR2 SYGVKD. The CDR3 extends over 15 amino acids.

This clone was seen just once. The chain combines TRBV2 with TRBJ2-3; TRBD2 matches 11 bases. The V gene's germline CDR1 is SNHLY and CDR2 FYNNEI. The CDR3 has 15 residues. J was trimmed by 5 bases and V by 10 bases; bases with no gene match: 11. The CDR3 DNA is TGTGCCACCAGCATTAGCGGGAGGGCCTTAGATACGCAGTATTTT. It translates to CATSISGRALDTQYF.

CDR3 nucleotides: TGTGCCAGCAGCCAAACCGACAGAAACTACGAGCAGTACTTC. Translation: CASSQTDRNYEQYF. The chain employs TRBV7-9 and TRBJ2-7, with D perhaps TRBD1 (5 bases). This CDR3 is 14 amino acids long. In germline, CDR1 is SEHNR, CDR2 FQNEAQ (reference sequence). V dropped 5 bases and J dropped 3 bases, with 14 bases sitting between them.

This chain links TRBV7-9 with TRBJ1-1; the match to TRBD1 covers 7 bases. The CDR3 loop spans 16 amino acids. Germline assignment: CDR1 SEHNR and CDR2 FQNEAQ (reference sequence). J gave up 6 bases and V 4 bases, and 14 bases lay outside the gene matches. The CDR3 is CASSSIIDRVFPEAFF. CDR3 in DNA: TGTGCCAGCAGCTCGATTATTGACAGGGTGTTCCCTGAAGCTTTCTTT.

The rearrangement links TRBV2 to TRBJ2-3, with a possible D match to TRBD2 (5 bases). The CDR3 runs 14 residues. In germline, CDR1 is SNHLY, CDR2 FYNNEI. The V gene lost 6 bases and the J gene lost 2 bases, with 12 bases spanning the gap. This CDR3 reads CASRLAHLTDTQYF. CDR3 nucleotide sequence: TGTGCCAGCAGGCTAGCCCACCTCACAGATACGCAGTATTTT.

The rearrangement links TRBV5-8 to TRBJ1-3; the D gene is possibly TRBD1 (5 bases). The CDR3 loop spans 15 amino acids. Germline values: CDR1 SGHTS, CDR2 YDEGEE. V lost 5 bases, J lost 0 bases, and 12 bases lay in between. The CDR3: CASSRDWSSGNTIYF. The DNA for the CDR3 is TGTGCCAGCAGTCGGGACTGGAGCTCTGGAAACACCATATATTTT. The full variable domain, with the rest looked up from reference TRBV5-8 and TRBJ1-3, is EAGVTQSPTHLIKTRGQQATLRCSPISGHTSVYWYQQALGLGLQFLLWYDEGEERNRGNFPPRFSGRQFPNYSSELNVNALELEDSALYLCASSRDWSSGNTIYFGEGSWLTVV.